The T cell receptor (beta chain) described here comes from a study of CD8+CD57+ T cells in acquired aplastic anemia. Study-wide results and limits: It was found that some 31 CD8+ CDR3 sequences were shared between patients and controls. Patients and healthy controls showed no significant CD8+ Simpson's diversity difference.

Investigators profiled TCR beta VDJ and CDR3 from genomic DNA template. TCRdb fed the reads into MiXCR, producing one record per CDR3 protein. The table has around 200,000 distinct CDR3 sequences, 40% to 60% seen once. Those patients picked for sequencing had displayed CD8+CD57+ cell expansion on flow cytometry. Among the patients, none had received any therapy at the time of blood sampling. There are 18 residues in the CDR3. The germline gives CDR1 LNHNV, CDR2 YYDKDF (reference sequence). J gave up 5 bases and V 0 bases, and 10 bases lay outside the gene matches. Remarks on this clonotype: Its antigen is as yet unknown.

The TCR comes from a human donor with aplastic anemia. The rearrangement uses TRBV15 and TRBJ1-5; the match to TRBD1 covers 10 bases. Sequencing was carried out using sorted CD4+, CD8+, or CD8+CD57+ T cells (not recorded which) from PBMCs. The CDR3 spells CATSRDWPIGTGDQPQHF. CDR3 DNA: TGTGCCACCAGCAGAGATTGGCCTATAGGGACAGGGGATCAGCCCCAGCATTTT.